These 22 T cell receptor beta chains came from one sample sequenced in a study of response to subunit inactivated influenza vaccine. TCRdb processed the RT-PCR reads anew with MiXCR; each CDR3 protein has one entry. The sample carries around 850,000 distinct CDR3 sequences, 18% recorded once. The sequencing used PBMCs from blood, collected 5 days after vaccination. The receptors stem from a man aged 50 or older who received an inactivated influenza vaccine.

Many counts were recorded for this clonotype. V and J are TRBV12-3 or TRBV12-4 and TRBJ1-5; no clear D gene. The CDR3 sequence is 13 residues long. V was clipped by 3 bases and J by 6 bases, with 9 bases between them. The CDR3 DNA reads as TGTGCCAGCAGTTTGAACAGAGGTCAGCCCCAGCATTTT. It codes for CASSLNRGQPQHF.

This clonotype appeared many times. J is TRBJ2-7 and V is TRBV5-1; 12 bases fit TRBD1. The trim removed 3 bases at V and 4 bases at J, leaving 5 bases unmatched. CDR1 and CDR2 from the germline V gene are SGHRS and YFSETQ. The CDR3 sequence is 15 residues long. The CDR3 nucleotides are TGCGCCAGCAGCTCTCCGGGACAGGGGGCTTACGAGCAGTACTTC. Translation: CASSSPGQGAYEQYF.

The table lists this clonotype with many counts. V usage is TRBV7-9 and J usage is TRBJ2-3, with D maybe TRBD2 (6 bases). Trimming removed 5 bases at V and 4 bases at J, with 19 bases between. This CDR3 comprises 16 residues. The germline V gene has CDR1 SEHNR and CDR2 FQNEAQ (reference sequence). The CDR3 reads CASSLWRGMGADTQYF. CDR3 sequence (DNA): TGTGCCAGCAGCCTCTGGCGGGGCATGGGGGCAGATACGCAGTATTTT.

This clonotype was picked up a small number of times. This chain joins TRBV7-8 and TRBJ2-7; D gene unclear. CDR1 is SGHVS, CDR2 FQNEAQ, per germline. The CDR3 contains 13 residues. V lost 3 bases to trimming and J lost 3 bases, with 9 bases between them. Written as DNA, the CDR3 is TGTGCCAGCAGCTTTGGGCCGCTCTACGAGCAGTACTTC. This codes for CASSFGPLYEQYF.

A few counts support this clonotype. The V and J genes are TRBV6-2 or TRBV6-3 and TRBJ2-1, with D possibly being TRBD1 or TRBD2 (5 bases each). Trimming took off 2 bases at V and 9 bases at J, with 17 bases between the two ends. The CDR3 sequence is 15 residues long. Looked up from germline, CDR1 is MNHEY and CDR2 is SVGEGT. CDR3 region: CASSYPGMPGPEQFF. The CDR3 DNA follows: TGTGCCAGCAGTTACCCCGGGATGCCAGGGCCTGAGCAGTTCTTC.

This clonotype was seen a handful of times. V is TRBV20-1 and J is TRBJ1-1; D is unclear. In germline, CDR1 is DFQATT, CDR2 SNEGSKA (reference sequence). Trimming removed 7 bases from V and 0 bases from J, with 15 bases in between. This CDR3 region has 14 residues. In DNA, the CDR3 is TGCAGTGTCAAGGCAGTCGGTATGAACACTGAAGCTTTCTTT. Translating gives CSVKAVGMNTEAFF.

This chain uses TRBV5-6 with TRBJ2-5; D not resolved. CDR1 and CDR2 (germline): SGHDT, YYEEEE. V lost 2 bases, J lost 7 bases, and 9 bases lay in between. The CDR3 contains 12 residues. CDR3 in DNA: TGTGCCAGCAGCTTATGGGAAGGGACCCAGTACTTC. Translation gives CASSLWEGTQYF.

This clonotype showed up just a few times. The chain couples TRBV5-1 to TRBJ2-5; maybe TRBD1 (5 bases). The V end was cut by 1 base, the J end by 0 bases, with 13 bases between. The V gene's germline CDR1 is SGHRS and CDR2 YFSETQ. The CDR3 length is 16 residues. The CDR3 here is CASSLWGRQNQETQYF. The DNA of the CDR3 is TGCGCCAGCAGCTTGTGGGGCCGACAAAACCAAGAGACCCAGTACTTC.

This clonotype was observed a handful of times. The CDR3 bases are TGTGCCAGCAGAACCCGGACGGACCCACCCGGGGAGCTGTTTTTT. The encoded protein is CASRTRTDPPGELFF. The chain has TRBV7-3 and TRBJ2-2; no reliable D call. The V gene lost 6 bases and the J gene lost 6 bases, with 17 bases spanning the gap. This CDR3 is 15 amino acids long. The germline gives CDR1 SGHTA, CDR2 FQGTGA.

V and J are TRBV4-3 and TRBJ2-7; TRBD1 aligns across 10 bases. V shed 1 base and J 3 bases; nucleotides not matched to a gene: 3. CDR1 and CDR2 (germline): LGHNA, YSLEER. This CDR3 spans 15 amino acids. The CDR3 DNA reads as TGCGCCAGCAGCCAAGCCGACAGGGGGCTCTACGAGCAGTACTTC. Translation gives CASSQADRGLYEQYF.

The rearrangement joins TRBV5-1 to TRBJ2-7; the match to TRBD2 covers 7 bases. The junction had 13 bases not matched to a gene; V was cut back by 4 bases and J by 3 bases. CDR1 SGHRS and CDR2 YFSETQ come from the germline V gene. The CDR3 runs to 16 residues. As DNA, the CDR3 is TGCGCCAGCAGCAGAGACCGGGACTACCAACACTACGAGCAGTACTTC. As protein: CASSRDRDYQHYEQYF.

Remarks on this clonotype: A much larger clonotype is one base distant, so this may be a read error. The chain links TRBV5-1 to TRBJ1-1; D uncertain. CDR1 and CDR2 from the germline V gene are SGHRS and YFSETQ. The germline V and J ends were trimmed by 4 bases and 7 bases, with 11 bases remaining between them. CDR3 size: 12 residues. The DNA for the CDR3 is TGCGCCAGCAGCGTGGAGGTTGGTGAAGCTTTCTTT. It codes for CASSVEVGEAFF.

At least ten counts were recorded for this clonotype. The J gene is TRBJ2-1, the V gene TRBV12-3 or TRBV12-4; D ambiguous. The CDR3 covers 16 residues. V shed 3 bases and J shed 7 bases, with 19 bases lying between them. CDR3 sequence (DNA): TGTGCCAGCAGTTTTAGTTTGGCAGAATGGGTTAATGAGCAGTTCTTC. Amino acid sequence: CASSFSLAEWVNEQFF.

The V gene is TRBV27, the J gene TRBJ2-5; 7 nucleotides match TRBD2. V gave up 8 bases and J gave up 5 bases; unmatched junction bases: 11. The CDR3 length is 14 residues. CDR1 is MNHEY and CDR2 is SMNVEV in the germline V gene (reference sequence). The CDR3 is CASGPPPGGETQYF. CDR3 DNA: TGTGCCAGCGGGCCCCCGCCGGGGGGTGAGACCCAGTACTTC.

This clonotype has a count of ten or more. The chain combines TRBV7-8 with TRBJ2-1; D tentatively reads TRBD1 or TRBD2 (6 bases each). Germline CDR1 and CDR2: SGHVS and FQNEAQ. With 5 bases removed from V and 10 bases from J, the gap between germline ends came to 12 bases. This CDR3 spans 12 amino acids. The CDR3 DNA is TGTGCCAGCAGCCCCGGAGGGGGAGAGCAGTTCTTC. It is translated as CASSPGGGEQFF.

The CDR3: CASSQAQAVSYGYTF. As DNA, the CDR3 is TGCGCCAGCAGCCAAGCGCAAGCCGTTTCCTATGGCTACACCTTC. The gene calls are TRBV4-1 and TRBJ1-2; D remains unclear. The V and J ends lost 1 base and 4 bases respectively, with 13 bases between them. The CDR3 sequence is 15 residues long. CDR1 and CDR2 (germline): MGHRA, YSYEKL.

The chain is built from TRBV15 and TRBJ2-5; D gene unclear. Germline V gene sequence: CDR1 LNHNV, CDR2 YYDKDF (reference sequence). CDR3 length: 16 amino acids. The V end was cut by 1 base, the J end by 4 bases, with 16 bases between. CDR3 protein: CATSRVPAGTRETQYF. As DNA, the CDR3 is TGTGCCACCAGCAGAGTCCCGGCCGGCACGCGAGAGACCCAGTACTTC.

The chain links TRBV5-6 to TRBJ2-2; a possible D gene is TRBD1 (5 bases). This CDR3 has 15 residues. Trimming stripped 0 bases from V and 4 bases from J, with 10 bases between. CDR1 is SGHDT, CDR2 YYEEEE, per germline. CDR3 loop: CASSLVDSPTGELFF. For the CDR3, the DNA is TGTGCCAGCAGCTTGGTTGACAGTCCCACCGGGGAGCTGTTTTTT.

The sample holds a few counts of this clonotype. This chain joins TRBV7-2 and TRBJ2-7, with a possible D match to TRBD2 (5 bases). V was clipped by 4 bases and J by 3 bases, with 10 bases between them. The CDR3 totals 13 residues. Germline V gives CDR1 SGHTA, CDR2 FQGNSA. The CDR3, as DNA: TGTGCCAGCAGCTGGGCAGCGGACTACGAGCAGTACTTC. This codes for CASSWAADYEQYF.

This clonotype occurred many times. This sequence joins TRBV20-1 and TRBJ2-7, with 8 bases lining up with TRBD1. The ends lost 5 bases at V and 1 base at J; junction bases unmatched: 7. The CDR3 runs to 14 residues. Germline values: CDR1 DFQATT, CDR2 SNEGSKA (reference sequence). The CDR3 loop reads CSAYDRGLSYEQYF. The CDR3 DNA is TGCAGTGCTTACGACAGGGGCCTTTCCTACGAGCAGTACTTC.

This CDR3 reads CSAEGAPVVNYGYTF. Here the CDR3 DNA reads TGCAGTGCGGAGGGGGCCCCGGTTGTAAACTATGGCTACACCTTC. The V call is TRBV20-1, the J call TRBJ1-2; 7 positions agree with TRBD1. This CDR3 has 15 amino acids. After removal of 6 bases from V and 2 bases from J, the junction contained 12 bases not matched to a gene. CDR1 is DFQATT, CDR2 SNEGSKA, per germline (reference sequence).

The chain carries TRBV13 and TRBJ2-2; possibly TRBD2 for D (5 bases). In germline, CDR1 is PRHDT, CDR2 FYEKMQ (reference sequence). V lost 3 bases, J lost 5 bases, and 10 bases lay in between. The CDR3 spans 14 residues. The CDR3 nucleotides are TGTGCCAGCAGCTTCGGACTGGGAACCGGGGAGCTGTTTTTT. Amino acids: CASSFGLGTGELFF.